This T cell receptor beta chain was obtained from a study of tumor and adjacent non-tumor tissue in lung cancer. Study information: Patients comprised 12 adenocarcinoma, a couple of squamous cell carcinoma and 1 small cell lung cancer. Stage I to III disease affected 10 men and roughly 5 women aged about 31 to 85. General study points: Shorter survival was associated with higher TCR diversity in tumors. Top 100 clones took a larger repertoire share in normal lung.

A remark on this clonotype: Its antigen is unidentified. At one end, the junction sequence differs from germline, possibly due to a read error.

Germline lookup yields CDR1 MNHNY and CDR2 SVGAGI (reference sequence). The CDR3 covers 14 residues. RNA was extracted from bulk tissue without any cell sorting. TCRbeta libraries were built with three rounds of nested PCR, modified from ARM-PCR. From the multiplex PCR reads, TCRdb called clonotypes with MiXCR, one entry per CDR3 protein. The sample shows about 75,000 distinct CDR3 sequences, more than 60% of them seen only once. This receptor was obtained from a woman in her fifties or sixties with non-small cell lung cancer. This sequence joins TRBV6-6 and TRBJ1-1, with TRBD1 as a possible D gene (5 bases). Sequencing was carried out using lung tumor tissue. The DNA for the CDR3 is TGTGTCAGCTGCCCAGGGACGGCTAACACTGAAGCTTTCTTT. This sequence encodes CVSCPGTANTEAFF.